This T cell receptor (beta chain) was identified in a study of blood T cell repertoires in COVID-19. This CDR3 has 13 residues. Trimming stripped 4 bases from V and 5 bases from J, with 9 bases between. The germline V gene has CDR1 WSHSY and CDR2 SAAADI. Assay: immunoSEQ multiplex PCR; the TCRdb copy retains only in-frame clones and omits some. The data hold approximately 500,000 clones, with 85% to 90% observed a single time. The gene calls are TRBV10-2 and TRBJ2-1, with unresolved D. Sequenced input: peripheral blood. This TCR was sampled from a woman aged 50 to 65 with COVID-19, enrolled during active disease. DNA of the CDR3: TGCGCCAGCAGTGCCCAGGAAAACAATGAGCAGTTCTTC. It encodes CASSAQENNEQFF.